The 30 T cell receptor beta chains presented below share a single source sample, sequenced in a study of blood T cell repertoires in COVID-19. Produced via immunoSEQ multiplex PCR; TCRdb's table is partial and in-frame only. The sample consists of 9,000 to 13,000 clones, about 90% of them appearing once. The sequencing input was peripheral blood. Every receptor here comes from a human donor in a cohort sampled during active COVID-19.

This chain connects TRBV19 to TRBJ1-2; TRBD1 matches at 8 bases. V trimming: 5 bases; J trimming: 2 bases; junction bases outside the gene matches: 4. This CDR3 has 14 amino acids. Per germline, CDR1 LNHDA and CDR2 SQIVND (reference sequence). CDR3 sequence (DNA): TGTGCCAGTAGTTCCGGGGACAGGAACTATGGCTACACCTTC. Protein: CASSSGDRNYGYTF.

By its share, this clone is large. CDR3 loop: CASSPSPKQVPYEQYF. Written as DNA, the CDR3 is TGTGCCAGCAGCCCCTCCCCGAAACAGGTCCCCTACGAGCAGTACTTC. The chain uses TRBV9 and TRBJ2-7; a weak D match, TRBD1 (5 bases). V dropped 4 bases and J dropped 2 bases, with 19 bases sitting between them. This CDR3 is 16 amino acids long. CDR1 is SGDLS and CDR2 is YYNGEE in the germline V gene.

This chain links TRBV12-1 with TRBJ1-2; TRBD1 is the table's D call and was not checked against the DNA. TRBV12-1 is a pseudogene. The CDR3 length is 16 residues. The CDR3 reads CASSFGRGLVWYGYTF. DNA of the CDR3: TGTGCCAGCAGCTTTGGGAGGGGGCTTGTATGGTATGGCTACACCTTC.

This chain joins TRBV2 and TRBJ1-5; 9 bases align to TRBD1. The length of the CDR3 is 15 residues. CDR1 and CDR2 (germline): SNHLY, FYNNEI. With V trimmed by 8 bases and J by 2 bases, 7 bases remained unmatched. As DNA, the CDR3 is TGTGCCAGCCGGCCGGGACAGGGCGGCAATCAGCCCCAGCATTTT. Translated, it gives CASRPGQGGNQPQHF.

V is TRBV27 and J is TRBJ2-1, with a weak D call TRBD1 (5 bases). The V end lost 5 bases, the J end lost 2 bases, and 13 bases lay between the germline ends. The germline V gene has CDR1 MNHEY and CDR2 SMNVEV (reference sequence). This CDR3 comprises 15 residues. This chain's CDR3 is CASSLTGPTYNEQFF. CDR3 coding DNA: TGTGCCAGCAGTCTTACAGGTCCCACCTACAATGAGCAGTTCTTC.

The rearrangement uses TRBV7-2 and TRBJ1-1; no clear D. This CDR3 has 12 residues. From germline, CDR1 is SGHTA and CDR2 FQGNSA. The V gene lost 2 bases and the J gene lost 4 bases, with 5 bases spanning the gap. The CDR3 protein is CASSLYRTEAFF. CDR3 sequence (DNA): TGTGCCAGCAGCTTATATCGCACTGAAGCTTTCTTT.

The chain couples TRBV30 to TRBJ1-1; TRBD1 might be the D (5 bases). CDR1 and CDR2 (germline): GTSNPN, SVGIG (reference sequence). The CDR3 sequence is 13 residues long. The V and J ends lost 2 bases and 1 base respectively, with 8 bases between them. DNA for the CDR3: TGTGCCTGGAGTCCCCAGGGGAACACTGAAGCTTTCTTT. Its translation: CAWSPQGNTEAFF.

The V and J genes are TRBV7-2 and TRBJ1-2; 8 bases align to TRBD1. This CDR3 is built from 15 residues. Germline CDR1 is SGHTA and CDR2 is FQGNSA. Germline trimming cut 6 bases from V and 7 bases from J; bases unmatched to any gene: 13. The CDR3 nucleotides are TGTGCCAGCAGGCCCAGGGGGCAGGGGAGCGCTGGCTACACCTTC. Residues: CASRPRGQGSAGYTF. The full variable domain, with the rest looked up from reference TRBV7-2 and TRBJ1-2, is GAGVSQSPSNKVTEKGKDVELRCDPISGHTALYWYRQSLGQGLEFLIYFQGNSAPDKSGLPSDRFSAERTGGSVSTLTIQRTQQEDSAVYLCASRPRGQGSAGYTFGSGTRLTVV.

V usage is TRBV28 and J usage is TRBJ2-4; 7 bases match TRBD2. The CDR3 extends over 15 amino acids. Germline assignment: CDR1 MDHEN and CDR2 SYDVKM. The V gene end was trimmed by 1 base and the J gene end by 6 bases; junction bases not matched to a gene: 6. The CDR3: CASSLLSGGLNIQYF. In nucleotides, the CDR3 is TGTGCCAGCAGTTTATTATCCGGGGGGTTAAACATTCAGTACTTC.

This clone was recorded a few times. The chain links TRBV6-5 to TRBJ2-7; the D gene is possibly TRBD1 (5 bases). CDR3 size: 16 residues. Trimming removed 1 base from V and 4 bases from J, with 17 bases in between. Germline-derived CDR1 and CDR2 are MNHEY and SVGAGI. CDR3 protein: CASSYYEGAHPYEQYF. The DNA for the CDR3 is TGTGCCAGCAGTTACTATGAAGGGGCTCATCCATACGAGCAGTACTTC.

The chain joins TRBV5-1 to TRBJ1-6; D not certain. The CDR3 covers 13 residues. Trimming removed 2 bases from V and 7 bases from J, with 7 bases in between. Per the germline V gene, CDR1 is SGHRS and CDR2 is YFSETQ. CDR3 in DNA: TGCGCCAGCAGCTTACAACAGAATTCACCCCTCCACTTT. As protein: CASSLQQNSPLHF. Drawing the rest from reference TRBV5-1 and TRBJ1-6, the complete variable domain is KAGVTQTPRYLIKTRGQQVTLSCSPISGHRSVSWYQQTPGQGLQFLFEYFSETQRNKGNFPGRFSGRQFSNSRSEMNVSTLELGDSALYLCASSLQQNSPLHFGNGTRLTVT.

The gene calls are TRBV24-1 and TRBJ2-1, with a tentative D call TRBD1 (7 bases). V gave up 3 bases and J gave up 7 bases, with 15 bases separating them. From germline, CDR1 is KGHDR and CDR2 SFDVKD. The CDR3 covers 15 residues. CDR3 sequence reads: CATSDRRGRINEQFF. The DNA for the CDR3 is TGTGCCACCAGTGATCGGAGGGGGCGAATAAATGAGCAGTTCTTC.

The chain carries TRBV7-9 and TRBJ1-6; 10 bases align to TRBD1. After removal of 5 bases from V and 8 bases from J, the junction contained 3 bases not matched to a gene. Germline V CDR1 and CDR2: SEHNR, FQNEAQ (reference sequence). This CDR3 has 14 residues. The CDR3 sequence is CASSTGTGDSPLHF. The DNA for the CDR3 is TGTGCCAGCAGCACCGGGACAGGGGATTCACCCCTCCACTTT.

V gene TRBV2 combines with J gene TRBJ2-5; 8 bases are shared with TRBD2. The V gene's germline CDR1 is SNHLY and CDR2 FYNNEI. The CDR3 covers 15 residues. J lost 5 bases, V lost 8 bases, and 13 bases had no gene match. The DNA of the CDR3 is TGTGCCAGCGGGGTGGCGGGGGGCCCCTGGGAGACCCAGTACTTC. Protein: CASGVAGGPWETQYF.

The chain recombines TRBV12-5 with TRBJ2-7; a weak D match, TRBD1 (6 bases). V gave up 0 bases and J gave up 0 bases, with 24 bases separating them. The CDR3 runs 20 residues. Germline V CDR1 and CDR2: LGHNT, FRNRAP. CDR3 region: CASGLVEGNRVVISSYEQYF. In nucleotides, the CDR3 is TGTGCTAGTGGTTTGGTAGAAGGAAACAGGGTGGTGATAAGCTCCTACGAGCAGTACTTC.

The chain links TRBV9 to TRBJ1-5; D is possibly TRBD1 (5 bases). Trimming removed 2 bases at V and 1 base at J, with 7 bases between. The CDR3 sequence is 14 residues long. CDR1 is SGDLS, CDR2 YYNGEE, per germline. CDR3 residues: CASSVDSSNQPQHF. In DNA form, the CDR3 reads TGTGCCAGCAGCGTCGACAGCAGCAATCAGCCCCAGCATTTT.

This CDR3 reads CASKPSETVGTDTQYF. For the CDR3, the DNA is TGTGCCAGCAAGCCTAGCGAGACGGTAGGAACAGATACGCAGTATTTT. The V gene is TRBV9, the J gene TRBJ2-3; D is perhaps TRBD2 (6 bases). The germline CDR1 and CDR2 sequences are SGDLS and YYNGEE. The CDR3 totals 16 residues. The V gene lost 6 bases and the J gene lost 3 bases, with 20 bases spanning the gap.

The J gene is TRBJ2-7, the V gene TRBV7-9, with 7 bases lining up with TRBD1. V shed 5 bases and J 3 bases; nucleotides not matched to a gene: 7. The CDR3 is 14 residues long. CDR1 and CDR2 from the germline V gene are SEHNR and FQNEAQ (reference sequence). The CDR3 bases are TGTGCCAGCAGCACCCGGGACAGTCACTACGAGCAGTACTTC. Translation gives CASSTRDSHYEQYF.

V usage is TRBV5-6 and J usage is TRBJ2-3; 7 positions agree with TRBD1. Per germline, CDR1 SGHDT and CDR2 YYEEEE. This CDR3 region has 14 residues. With V trimmed by 7 bases and J by 4 bases, 9 bases remained unmatched. The CDR3 DNA sequence: TGTGCCAGCGGACGACAGGGAGAGGCAGATACGCAGTATTTT. As protein: CASGRQGEADTQYF.

The chain has TRBV11-3 and TRBJ1-3; TRBD1 matches 7 bases. The CDR3 covers 16 residues. CDR1 SGHNT and CDR2 YENEEA come from the germline V gene. Germline trimming cut 4 bases from V and 3 bases from J; bases unmatched to any gene: 9. The DNA for the CDR3 is TGTGCCAGCAGCTCCCACAGGGGCTCGGATGGAAACACCATATATTTT. Protein sequence: CASSSHRGSDGNTIYF.

The rearrangement joins TRBV19 to TRBJ2-1; possibly TRBD1 for D (5 bases). Germline V gene sequence: CDR1 LNHDA, CDR2 SQIVND (reference sequence). The CDR3 totals 16 residues. The V end was cut by 7 bases, the J end by 0 bases, with 16 bases between. The CDR3 protein is CASMGWGVGSYNEQFF. The CDR3 nucleotides read TGTGCCAGTATGGGGTGGGGCGTAGGCTCCTACAATGAGCAGTTCTTC.

This clone was picked up one time. The chain uses TRBV24-1 and TRBJ1-1; a possible D gene is TRBD1 (6 bases). V was trimmed by 4 bases and J by 11 bases, leaving 19 bases between them. The CDR3 runs 14 residues. Germline-derived CDR1 and CDR2 are KGHDR and SFDVKD. Here the CDR3 DNA reads TGTGCCACCAGTGACCCCAGCACAGGGAGGGGGGCTTTCTTT. Residues: CATSDPSTGRGAFF.

This chain joins TRBV2 and TRBJ1-2; a weak D match, TRBD1 (5 bases). Trimming took 3 bases from V and 4 from J, leaving 15 bases between them. The CDR3 is 15 residues long. Per the germline V gene, CDR1 is SNHLY and CDR2 is FYNNEI. CDR3 nucleotides: TGTGCCAGCAGTGAGCAGGGCCAAAAGAGCTATGGCTACACCTTC. It is translated as CASSEQGQKSYGYTF.

The rearrangement uses TRBV25-1 and TRBJ1-2, with TRBD1 matching 10 bases. Losses at the gene ends were 6 bases for V and 8 bases for J; bases not matched to a gene: 6. Germline lookup yields CDR1 MGHDK and CDR2 SYGVNS. CDR3 length: 13 amino acids. CDR3 nucleotides: TGTGCCAGCAGCGGGGACAGGGGCGCAGGCTACACCTTC. Its translation is CASSGDRGAGYTF.

The chain uses TRBV6-5 and TRBJ1-1, with unresolved D. Trimming shortened V by 2 bases and J by 1 base, and 8 bases separated the two germline ends. Germline CDR1 and CDR2: MNHEY and SVGAGI. The CDR3 runs to 14 residues. Here the CDR3 reads CASSYQEGNTEAFF. CDR3 coding DNA: TGTGCCAGCAGTTACCAGGAGGGGAACACTGAAGCTTTCTTT.

This sequence joins TRBV7-3 and TRBJ1-2; D is perhaps TRBD1 (5 bases). CDR3 length: 13 residues. Germline V gene data show CDR1 as SGHTA and CDR2 as FQGTGA. V was shortened by 5 bases and J by 8 bases, with 15 bases between the two germline ends. The CDR3 loop is CASSPSGGGGYTF. CDR3 nucleotide sequence: TGTGCCAGCAGCCCCTCGGGGGGAGGGGGCTACACCTTC.

The V and J genes are TRBV27 and TRBJ2-5, with 10 positions matching TRBD2. The CDR3 sequence is 18 residues long. V lost 7 bases to trimming and J lost 4 bases; unmatched junction nucleotides: 18. CDR1 MNHEY and CDR2 SMNVEV come from the germline V gene (reference sequence). CDR3: CASTPRAGGPDGVETQYF. In DNA, the CDR3 is TGTGCCAGCACCCCCCGAGCGGGGGGGCCTGACGGGGTAGAGACCCAGTACTTC.

The J gene is TRBJ2-4, the V gene TRBV5-8; D may be TRBD2 (6 bases). This CDR3 region has 13 residues. V was trimmed by 3 bases and J by 7 bases, leaving 11 bases between them. The germline CDR1 and CDR2 sequences are SGHTS and YDEGEE. CDR3 amino acids: CASSSTRGNIQYF. DNA for the CDR3: TGTGCCAGCAGCTCGACACGGGGGAACATTCAGTACTTC.

This clone was detected once. The chain recombines TRBV10-3 with TRBJ1-1; D uncertain. Germline assignment: CDR1 ENHRY and CDR2 SYGVKD. Trimming left V 3 bases short and J 8 bases short, with 19 bases between. This CDR3 has 15 residues. In DNA form, the CDR3 reads TGTGCCATCAGTGACTCCATAACAACGGGATCAGAAGCTTTCTTT. This gives the protein CAISDSITTGSEAFF.

J is TRBJ2-3 and V is TRBV6-6; 9 positions agree with TRBD1. The trim removed 8 bases at V and 2 bases at J, leaving 5 bases unmatched. CDR3 length: 14 amino acids. The germline gives CDR1 MNHNY, CDR2 SVGAGI (reference sequence). The DNA for the CDR3 is TGTGCCAGCGAGGGGACAGGGTCCACAGATACGCAGTATTTT. It codes for CASEGTGSTDTQYF.